This T cell receptor beta chain was identified during a study of blood T cell repertoires in COVID-19. On the study more broadly: From the United States, Italy and Spain came samples of acute and convalescent COVID-19.

CDR1 SGHRS and CDR2 YFSETQ come from the germline V gene. The CDR3 is 14 residues long. V was shortened by 0 bases and J by 3 bases, with 6 bases between the two germline ends. Original analysis: The authors estimated nucleated cell counts from reference gene primer amplification. Here immunoSEQ multiplex PCR was the method, and the copy in TCRdb shows in-frame clones only, minus some. V, J and clone size reflect that table, while D and trimming were determined from the DNA. Altogether 120,000 to 150,000 clones are present, roughly 87% being singletons, with the ten largest covering over 0.8%. The chain has TRBV5-1 and TRBJ2-2; a weak D match, TRBD2 (5 bases). The clonotype was recovered from a woman between 50 and 59 years old with acute or convalescent COVID-19. The sample comprised peripheral blood. CDR3 protein: CASSLGRDTGELFF. The CDR3 DNA follows: TGCGCCAGCAGCTTGGGGCGGGACACCGGGGAGCTGTTTTTT.